Included here is one T cell receptor beta chain sequence, with context. These data originate in a study of cytomegalovirus exposure and HLA in healthy donors. Using immunoSEQ multiplex PCR, the repertoire was profiled, and TCRdb retains in-frame clones only, with some absent. The data hold more than 120,000 clones, with more than 75% observed a single time. This TCR was sampled from a man younger than 35 in good health and CMV-seropositive. The source material was PBMCs.

The CDR3 loop is CAWSSGGAGNTIYF. CDR3 coding DNA: TGTGCCTGGAGCTCAGGGGGAGCTGGAAACACCATATATTTT. V is TRBV30 and J is TRBJ1-3; TRBD1 agrees at 7 bases. This CDR3 region has 14 residues. Germline CDR1 reads GTSNPN; CDR2 reads SVGIG (reference sequence). The ends lost 3 bases at V and 2 bases at J; junction bases unmatched: 4.